This T cell receptor beta chain came from a study of T cell responses to AZD1222 COVID-19 vaccine. Germline V lookup: CDR1 LGHNA, CDR2 YSLEER. This CDR3 has 16 amino acids. Trimming stripped 4 bases from V and 7 bases from J, with 19 bases between. Clones were read by immunoSEQ multiplex PCR, and TCRdb kept only the in-frame ones, dropping some. The table has about 96,000 clones, about 89% seen once. This material consisted of peripheral blood, taken on day 0 of AZD1222 vaccination. The V gene is TRBV4-3, the J gene TRBJ1-4; D may be TRBD1 (6 bases). This clonotype originated in an adult in good health. CDR3: CASSPRTRGTLEKLFF. The CDR3 DNA sequence: TGCGCCAGCAGCCCTAGAACTAGAGGGACACTTGAAAAACTGTTTTTT.